This T cell receptor (beta chain) originates from a study of T cells in women clearing cervical HPV infection. The wider study: Control women cleared a single incident HPV16 infection within 12 months. Blood came at first lesion visit for cases, post-clearance for controls.

This CDR3 region has 19 residues. V was trimmed by 0 bases and J by 2 bases, leaving 17 bases between them. CDR1 is KGHSH, CDR2 LQKENI, per germline. TCR beta CDR3 amplified by multiplex PCR from approximately 1,100 ng genomic DNA. Generated by immunoSEQ multiplex PCR, the TCRdb table keeps only in-frame clones and is missing some. The sample table sets out some 20,000 clones. Concerning this clone itself: The CDR3 end lies 3 residues beyond the end of the read and is filled in from the germline J gene.

The sample comprised blood buffy coat. The source of this sequence is a woman aged 18-69 years with a cervical HPV16 infection that either progressed to CIN3+ or cleared (not recorded which). The chain uses TRBV18 and TRBJ2-6; a possible D gene is TRBD1 (6 bases). This CDR3 reads CASSPPLAGARPGANVLTF. The DNA read from the CDR3 is TGTGCCAGCTCACCACCGCTGGCAGGGGCGAGACCTGGGGCCAACGTC.